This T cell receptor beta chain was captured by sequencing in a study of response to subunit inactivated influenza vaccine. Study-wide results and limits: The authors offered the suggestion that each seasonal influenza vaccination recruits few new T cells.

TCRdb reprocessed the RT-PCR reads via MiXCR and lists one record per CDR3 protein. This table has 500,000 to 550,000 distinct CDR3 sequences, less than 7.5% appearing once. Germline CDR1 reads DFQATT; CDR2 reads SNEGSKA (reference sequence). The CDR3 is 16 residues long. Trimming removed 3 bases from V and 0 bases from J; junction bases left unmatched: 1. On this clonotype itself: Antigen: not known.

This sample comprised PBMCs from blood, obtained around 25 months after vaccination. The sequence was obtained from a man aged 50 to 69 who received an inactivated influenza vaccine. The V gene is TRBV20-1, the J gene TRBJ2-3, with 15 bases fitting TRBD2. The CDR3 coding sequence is TGCAGTGCTAGGGGACTAGCGGGGGGAAGCACAGATACGCAGTATTTT. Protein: CSARGLAGGSTDTQYF.